These T cell receptor beta chains were read from a single sample in a study of T cell changes during pregnancy in multiple sclerosis. Clones were read by immunoSEQ multiplex PCR, and TCRdb kept only the in-frame ones, dropping some. The repertoire has roughly 70,000 clones, around 85% of them found once; the top ten carry around 3%. The sequencing here drew on peripheral blood, taken before pregnancy. Receptors originate from a female donor with multiple sclerosis, enrolled in a pregnancy study. Each CDR3 is given with its conserved first and last residue. Each record gives: J gene, V gene, D gene, CDR3 protein. The D gene is left open where the match is weak.

TRBJ1-5,TRBV18,TRBD1,CASSPIRDRDQPQHF
TRBJ2-7,TRBV30,.,CAWSAPPIEQYF
TRBJ2-2,TRBV4-1,.,CASSQDLGRSTGELFF
TRBJ1-1,TRBV18,TRBD1,CASSQTGETEAFF
TRBJ2-7,TRBV27,TRBD2,CASSRSGRPYEQYF
TRBJ2-7,TRBV10-1,.,CASSESNYEQYF
TRBJ1-2,TRBV7-3,.,CASSLTVWGGYTF
TRBJ1-4,TRBV25-1,TRBD1,CASSDWTGYSKEKLFF
TRBJ1-2,TRBV6-1,TRBD1,CASSEQPGGHYGYTF
TRBJ2-5,TRBV5-6,TRBD1,CASSFDRGREETQYF
TRBJ2-1,TRBV5-5,TRBD2,CASSRGLTEQFF
TRBJ1-3,TRBV4-2,.,CASSQEFGLSGNTIYF
TRBJ1-1,TRBV29-1,.,CSVDPETGRYAFF
TRBJ2-1,TRBV30,.,CAWSMPREQFF
TRBJ2-5,TRBV19,.,CASSMQGSETQYF
TRBJ2-5,TRBV18,TRBD2,CASSLGLAQLGWTQYF
TRBJ2-2,TRBV4-1,.,CASSQESYPGELFF
TRBJ2-5,TRBV18,.,CASSPNQETQYF
TRBJ1-5,TRBV7-2,.,CASSLAVGQPQHF
TRBJ1-2,TRBV7-2,.,CATISLSADYGYTF
TRBJ2-1,TRBV9,.,CASSVAQEQFF
TRBJ2-7,TRBV18,TRBD1,CASSPGQGAAYEQYF
TRBJ2-3,TRBV5-1,.,CASSRGDTGTDTQYF
TRBJ1-6,TRBV5-4,.,CASSRTLIQGGSPLHF
TRBJ1-4,TRBV19,.,CASSIPPGEWNEKLFF
TRBJ2-7,TRBV18,.,CASSPPEGGEQYF
TRBJ2-3,TRBV6-4,TRBD2,CASSPSGGSDTQYF
TRBJ2-1,TRBV4-2,TRBD1,CASSRTISQGALVYEQFF
TRBJ1-1,TRBV7-9,.,CASSYSDRNTEAFF
TRBJ1-2,TRBV7-3,.,CASSFQGGYGYTF
TRBJ2-3,TRBV29-1,.,CSVKELTDTQYF
TRBJ2-5,TRBV5-1,.,CASNELNQETQYF
TRBJ2-6,TRBV6-1,.,CASSKRGSGANVLTF
TRBJ1-2,TRBV6-5,.,CASSLNGAANYGYTF
TRBJ2-3,TRBV13,TRBD2,CASSLGSRTSDTDTQYF
TRBJ1-1,TRBV7-9,.,CASSETPGQLNTEAFF
TRBJ1-5,TRBV5-8,TRBD1,CASSTPGDSQNHQPQHF
TRBJ1-2,TRBV4-2,.,CASSQLDGINYGYTF
TRBJ2-5,TRBV5-5,.,CASSFFSGGGQETQYF
TRBJ2-2,TRBV21-1,.,CASSPAGLAGGELFF